The rows below give T cell receptor beta chains drawn from one sample of a study of OX40 agonist ivuxolimab in advanced cancers. Here immunoSEQ multiplex PCR was the method, and the copy in TCRdb shows in-frame clones only, minus some. The sample records 55,000 or so clones, approximately 87% being singletons. This material consisted of CD4+ or CD8+ T cells sorted from blood, taken in a trial of the OX40 agonist ivuxolimab. These receptors came from an adult with an advanced solid tumor such as melanoma, head and neck, liver or kidney cancer. Both conserved end residues are part of each CDR3. Fields, in order: J gene, clone size, V gene, D gene, CDR3 protein, CDR3 DNA. D genes are given only for firm matches. A clone size is listed for some rows: how often the clone was seen (once, few, many), or a class if it is expanded.

>TRBJ2-3|NA|TRBV29-1|NA
CSQKSTDTQYF
TGCAGCCAGAAGAGCACAGATACGCAGTATTTT
>TRBJ2-5|NA|TRBV5-6|TRBD1
CASSLQGAEGETQYF
TGTGCCAGCAGCTTGCAGGGGGCGGAAGGGGAGACCCAGTACTTC
>TRBJ1-3|once|TRBV19|NA
CASKGDNSGNTIYF
TGTGCCAGTAAGGGAGATAACTCTGGAAACACCATATATTTT
>TRBJ2-2|NA|TRBV2|NA
CASSPPGGHTGELFF
TGTGCCAGCAGCCCGCCGGGGGGCCACACCGGGGAGCTGTTTTTT
>TRBJ2-3|NA|TRBV6-6|NA
CASRKDYRVGTQYF
TGTGCCAGCAGAAAGGACTACCGAGTGGGTACGCAGTATTTT
>TRBJ2-3|medium-sized|TRBV7-9|NA
CASSLGKVGDTQYF
TGTGCCAGCAGCTTAGGAAAAGTGGGGGATACGCAGTATTTT
>TRBJ1-1|once|TRBV6-6|TRBD1
CASSYEGQQTNTEAFF
TGTGCCAGCAGTTACGAGGGACAGCAAACGAACACTGAAGCTTTCTTT
>TRBJ1-4|NA|TRBV6-5|TRBD1
CASSYSNRGNEKLFF
TGTGCCAGCAGTTACTCGAACAGGGGGAATGAAAAACTGTTTTTT
>TRBJ1-3|NA|TRBV30|NA
CASGAFHGNTIYF
TGTGCCTCAGGGGCTTTTCATGGAAACACCATATATTTT
>TRBJ2-5|NA|TRBV7-6|NA
CASSSTQGSVEAQYF
TGTGCCAGCAGCTCAACACAAGGTTCCGTAGAGGCCCAGTACTTC
>TRBJ2-7|NA|TRBV5-1|NA
CASSNGLGRYF
TGCGCCAGCAGTAATGGACTTGGTAGATACTTC
>TRBJ1-3|NA|TRBV29-1|TRBD1
CSASETGLYTIYF
TGCAGCGCCAGCGAGACAGGGTTGTACACCATATATTTT
>TRBJ2-7|NA|TRBV5-4|NA
CASSRPTEPYEQYF
TGTGCCAGCAGCCGACCAACAGAACCCTACGAGCAGTACTTC
>TRBJ2-5|NA|TRBV9|NA
CASSSLGGDSQETQYF
TGTGCCAGCAGCTCCCTAGGGGGGGACAGCCAAGAGACCCAGTACTTC
>TRBJ1-3|NA|TRBV5-1|NA
CASSLENLAAGNTIYF
TGCGCCAGCAGCTTGGAGAATCTTGCGGCTGGAAACACCATATATTTT
>TRBJ2-7|NA|TRBV5-4|TRBD1
CASSRERRSGQGGYEQYF
TGTGCCAGCAGCCGGGAAAGACGATCGGGACAGGGTGGCTACGAGCAGTACTTC
>TRBJ1-4|NA|TRBV12-5|NA
CASQEGGGNEKLFF
TGTGCTAGCCAAGAGGGGGGAGGGAATGAAAAACTGTTTTTT